Reported below is one T cell receptor (beta chain). No antigen is known for it. The data stem from a study of T-cell reconstitution after alpha-beta-depleted transplantation in children. Broader study findings: After one year, T-cell counts and TCRbeta diversity mostly came from new T cells. Recipient T cells and thymic progenitors that survived gave rise to the high TCRbeta diversity observed at day 60 in some patients. Expanded graft clones numbering several hundred reportedly gave rise to alpha-beta T cells about two months after transplant.

Researchers prepared the TCRbeta library using unique molecular identifiers, the study reports. Using its own MiXCR run on the PCR reads, TCRdb lists one record per CDR3 protein. There are 40,000 to 55,000 distinct CDR3 sequences in the sample; about 10% occur only once, and 27% lies in the top ten. The origin of this receptor is a male patient aged 2 to 9 who had a stem cell transplant for chronic granulomatous disease, so the T cells may come from the graft donor. Sequencing used PBMCs, mostly from graft donor cells, obtained 60 days after TCRalphabeta/CD19-depleted stem cell transplant.

CDR3 region: CSATPYRTSGRTDTQYF. In DNA form, the CDR3 reads TGCAGTGCTACACCTTATCGGACTAGCGGGAGGACCGATACGCAGTATTTT. This chain uses TRBV20-1 with TRBJ2-3; 14 bases align to TRBD2. The V and J ends lost 4 bases and 6 bases, in that order; junction bases with no gene match: 12. The germline gives CDR1 DFQATT, CDR2 SNEGSKA (reference sequence). There are 17 residues in the CDR3.